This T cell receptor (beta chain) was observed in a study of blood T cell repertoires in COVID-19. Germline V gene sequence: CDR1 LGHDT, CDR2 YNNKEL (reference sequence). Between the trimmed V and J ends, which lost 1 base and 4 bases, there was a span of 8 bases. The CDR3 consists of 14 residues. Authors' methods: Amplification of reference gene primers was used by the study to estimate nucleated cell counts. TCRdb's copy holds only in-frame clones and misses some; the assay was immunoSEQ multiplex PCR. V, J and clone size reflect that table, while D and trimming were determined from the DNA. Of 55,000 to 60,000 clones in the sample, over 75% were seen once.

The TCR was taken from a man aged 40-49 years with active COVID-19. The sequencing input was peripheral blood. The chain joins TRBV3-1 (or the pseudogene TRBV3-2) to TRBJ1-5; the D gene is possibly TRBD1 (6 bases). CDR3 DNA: TGTGCCAGCAGCCAAGGGCAGGGGAATCAGCCCCAGCATTTT. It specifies CASSQGQGNQPQHF.